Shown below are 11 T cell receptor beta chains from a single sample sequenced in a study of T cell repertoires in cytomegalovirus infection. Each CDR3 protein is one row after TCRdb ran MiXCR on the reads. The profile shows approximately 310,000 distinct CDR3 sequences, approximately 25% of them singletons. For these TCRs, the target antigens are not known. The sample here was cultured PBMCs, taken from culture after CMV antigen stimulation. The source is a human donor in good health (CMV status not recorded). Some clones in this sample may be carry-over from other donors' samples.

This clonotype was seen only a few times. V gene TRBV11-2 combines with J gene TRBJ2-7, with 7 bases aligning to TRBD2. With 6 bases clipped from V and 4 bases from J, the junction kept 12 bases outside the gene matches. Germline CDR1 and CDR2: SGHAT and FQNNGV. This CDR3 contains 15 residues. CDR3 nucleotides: TGTGCCAGCAGGCGTCGGACTAGGGATCATTACGAGCAGTACGTC. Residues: CASRRRTRDHYEQYV.

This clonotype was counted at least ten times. As DNA, the CDR3 is TGTGCCAGCAGCTTCTTCTCCGGACTAGAGACCAATGAGCAGTTCTTC. Its translation: CASSFFSGLETNEQFF. The V and J genes are TRBV7-2 and TRBJ2-1; 7 nucleotides line up with TRBD2. Germline V CDR1 and CDR2: SGHTA, FQGNSA. The CDR3 loop spans 16 amino acids. J gave up 6 bases and V 3 bases, and 11 bases lay outside the gene matches.

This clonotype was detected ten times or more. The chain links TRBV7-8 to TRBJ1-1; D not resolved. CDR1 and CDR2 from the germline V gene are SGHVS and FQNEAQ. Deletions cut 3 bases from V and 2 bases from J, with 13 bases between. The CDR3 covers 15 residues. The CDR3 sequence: CASSFELISNTEAFF. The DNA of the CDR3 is TGTGCCAGCAGCTTCGAATTGATTAGCAACACTGAAGCTTTCTTT.

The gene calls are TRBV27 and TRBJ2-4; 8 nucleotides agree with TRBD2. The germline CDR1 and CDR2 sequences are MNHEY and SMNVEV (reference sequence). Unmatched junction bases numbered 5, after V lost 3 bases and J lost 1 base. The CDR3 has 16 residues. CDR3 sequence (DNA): TGTGCCAGCAGTTTCTCGGGAGGGCGCGCCAAAAACATTCAGTACTTC. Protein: CASSFSGGRAKNIQYF.

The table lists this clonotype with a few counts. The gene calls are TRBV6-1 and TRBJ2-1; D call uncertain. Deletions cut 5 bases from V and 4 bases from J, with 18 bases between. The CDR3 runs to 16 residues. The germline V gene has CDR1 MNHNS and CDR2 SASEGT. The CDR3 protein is CASSPHQLDPYNEQFF. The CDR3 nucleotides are TGTGCCAGCAGTCCTCACCAACTCGACCCATACAATGAGCAGTTCTTC.

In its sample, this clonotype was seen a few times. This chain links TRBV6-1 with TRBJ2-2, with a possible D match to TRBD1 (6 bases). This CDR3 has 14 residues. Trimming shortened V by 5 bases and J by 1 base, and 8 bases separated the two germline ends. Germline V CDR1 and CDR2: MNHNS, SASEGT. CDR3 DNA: TGTGCCAGCAGTAGGGACATGAACACCGGGGAGCTGTTTTTT. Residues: CASSRDMNTGELFF.

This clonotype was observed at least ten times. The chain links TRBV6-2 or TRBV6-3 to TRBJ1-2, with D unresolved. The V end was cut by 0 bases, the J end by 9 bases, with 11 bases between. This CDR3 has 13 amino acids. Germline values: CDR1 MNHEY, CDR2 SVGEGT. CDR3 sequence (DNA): TGTGCCAGCAGTTACTCGAATAAGGGTAGCTACACCTTC. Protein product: CASSYSNKGSYTF.

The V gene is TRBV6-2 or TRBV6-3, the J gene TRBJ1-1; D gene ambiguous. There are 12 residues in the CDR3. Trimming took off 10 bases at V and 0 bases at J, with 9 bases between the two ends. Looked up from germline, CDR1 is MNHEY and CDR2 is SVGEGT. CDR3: CATHGVNTEAFF. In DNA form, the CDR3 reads TGTGCCACTCACGGTGTGAACACTGAAGCTTTCTTT.

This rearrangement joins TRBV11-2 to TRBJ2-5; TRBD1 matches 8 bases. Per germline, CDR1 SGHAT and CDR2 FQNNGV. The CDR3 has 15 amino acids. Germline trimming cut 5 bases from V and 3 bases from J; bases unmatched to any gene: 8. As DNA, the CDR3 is TGTGCCAGCAGCCGTGGACAGGGTGTGGAAGAGACCCAGTACTTC. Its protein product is CASSRGQGVEETQYF.

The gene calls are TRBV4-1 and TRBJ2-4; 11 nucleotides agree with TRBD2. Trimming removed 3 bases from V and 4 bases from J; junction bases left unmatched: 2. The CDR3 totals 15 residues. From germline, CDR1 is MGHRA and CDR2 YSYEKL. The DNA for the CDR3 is TGCGCCAGCAGCCAGGGGACTAGCGGTAAAAACATTCAGTACTTC. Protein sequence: CASSQGTSGKNIQYF.

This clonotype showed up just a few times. The CDR3 spells CASSSPNYGYTF. As DNA, the CDR3 is TGTGCCAGCAGTTCCCCGAACTATGGCTACACCTTC. The chain combines TRBV7-9 with TRBJ1-2; D is undetermined. The CDR3 runs to 12 residues. The V gene's germline CDR1 is SEHNR and CDR2 FQNEAQ (reference sequence). The V end lost 6 bases, the J end lost 2 bases, and 7 bases lay between the germline ends.